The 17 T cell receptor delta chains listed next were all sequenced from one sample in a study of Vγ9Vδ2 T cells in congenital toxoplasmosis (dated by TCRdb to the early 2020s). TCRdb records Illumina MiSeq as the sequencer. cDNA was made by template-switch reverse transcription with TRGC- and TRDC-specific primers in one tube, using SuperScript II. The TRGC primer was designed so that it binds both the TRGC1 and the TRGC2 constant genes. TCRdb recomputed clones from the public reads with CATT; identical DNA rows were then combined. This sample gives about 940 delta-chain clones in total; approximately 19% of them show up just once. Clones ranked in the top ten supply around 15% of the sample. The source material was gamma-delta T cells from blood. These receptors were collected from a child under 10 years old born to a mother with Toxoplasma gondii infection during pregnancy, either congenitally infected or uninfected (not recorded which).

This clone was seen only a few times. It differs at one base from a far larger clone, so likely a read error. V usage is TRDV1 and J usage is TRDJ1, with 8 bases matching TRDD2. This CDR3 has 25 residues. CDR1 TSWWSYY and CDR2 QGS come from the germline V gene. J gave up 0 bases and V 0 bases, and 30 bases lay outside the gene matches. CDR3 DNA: TGTGCTCTTGGGGAACTCTTCCTACCGAGGGAACTACCCCCAGTCATGATTGATTACACCGATAAACTCATCTTT. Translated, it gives CALGELFLPRELPPVMIDYTDKLIF.

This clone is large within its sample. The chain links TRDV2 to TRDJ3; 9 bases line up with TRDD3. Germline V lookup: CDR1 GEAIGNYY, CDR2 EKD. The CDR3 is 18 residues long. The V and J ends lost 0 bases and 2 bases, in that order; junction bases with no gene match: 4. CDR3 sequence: CACDTGGYSTWDTRQMFF. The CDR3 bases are TGTGCCTGTGACACCGGGGGATACTCGACCTGGGACACCCGACAGATGTTTTTC.

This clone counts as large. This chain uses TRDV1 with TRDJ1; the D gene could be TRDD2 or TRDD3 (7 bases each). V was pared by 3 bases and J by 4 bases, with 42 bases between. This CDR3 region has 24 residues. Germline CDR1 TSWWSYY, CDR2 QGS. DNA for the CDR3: TGTGCTCTTGGGGACACCGCCTTCCTCACATTAACCCGCCGGGGGATCATCGGACACGATAAACTCATCTTT. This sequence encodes CALGDTAFLTLTRRGIIGHDKLIF.

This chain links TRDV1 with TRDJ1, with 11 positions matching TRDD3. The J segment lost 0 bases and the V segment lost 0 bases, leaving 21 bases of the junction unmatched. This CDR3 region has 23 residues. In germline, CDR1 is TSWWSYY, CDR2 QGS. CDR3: CALGELPTFWLGDTIPYTDKLIF. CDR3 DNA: TGTGCTCTTGGGGAACTACCGACCTTCTGGCTGGGGGATACCATCCCATACACCGATAAACTCATCTTT.

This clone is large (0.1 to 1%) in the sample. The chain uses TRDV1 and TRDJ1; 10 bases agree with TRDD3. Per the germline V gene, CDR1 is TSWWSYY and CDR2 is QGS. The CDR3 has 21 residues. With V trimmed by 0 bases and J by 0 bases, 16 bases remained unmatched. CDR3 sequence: CALGELERLGDMVRYTDKLIF. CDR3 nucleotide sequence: TGTGCTCTTGGGGAACTAGAGAGGCTGGGGGATATGGTGCGGTACACCGATAAACTCATCTTT.

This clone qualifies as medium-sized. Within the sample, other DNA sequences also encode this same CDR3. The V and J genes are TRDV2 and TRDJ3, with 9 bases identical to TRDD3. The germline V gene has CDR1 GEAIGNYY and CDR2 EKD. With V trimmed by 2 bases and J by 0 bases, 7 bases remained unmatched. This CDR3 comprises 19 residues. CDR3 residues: CACDKVLGESSWDTRQMFF. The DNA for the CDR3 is TGTGCCTGTGACAAAGTACTGGGGGAAAGCTCCTGGGACACCCGACAGATGTTTTTC.

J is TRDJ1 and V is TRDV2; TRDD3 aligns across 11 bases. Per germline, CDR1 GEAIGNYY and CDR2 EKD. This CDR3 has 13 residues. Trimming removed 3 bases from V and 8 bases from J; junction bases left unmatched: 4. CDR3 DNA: TGTGCCTGTGACGTACTGGGGGATAAAAAACTCATCTTT. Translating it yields CACDVLGDKKLIF.

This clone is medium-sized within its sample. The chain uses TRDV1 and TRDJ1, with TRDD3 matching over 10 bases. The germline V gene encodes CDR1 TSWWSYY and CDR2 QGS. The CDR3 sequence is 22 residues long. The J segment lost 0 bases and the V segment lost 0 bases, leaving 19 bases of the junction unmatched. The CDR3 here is CALGELGPLVLGDPPYTDKLIF. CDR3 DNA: TGTGCTCTTGGGGAACTTGGTCCTCTCGTACTGGGGGATCCCCCCTACACCGATAAACTCATCTTT.

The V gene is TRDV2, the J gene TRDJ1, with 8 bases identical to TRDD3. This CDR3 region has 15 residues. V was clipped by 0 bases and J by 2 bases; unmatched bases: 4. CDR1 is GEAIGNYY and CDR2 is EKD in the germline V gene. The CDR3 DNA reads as TGTGCCTGTGACACCTGGGGGATGTCGACCGATAAACTCATCTTT. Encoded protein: CACDTWGMSTDKLIF.

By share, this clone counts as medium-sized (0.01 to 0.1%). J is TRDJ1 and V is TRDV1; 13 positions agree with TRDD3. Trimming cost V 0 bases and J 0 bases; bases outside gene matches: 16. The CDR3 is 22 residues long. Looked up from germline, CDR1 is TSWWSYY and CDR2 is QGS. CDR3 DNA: TGTGCTCTTGGGGAACTTGCCTACGTTGAGACTGGGGGATACGCGAACACCGATAAACTCATCTTT. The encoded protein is CALGELAYVETGGYANTDKLIF.

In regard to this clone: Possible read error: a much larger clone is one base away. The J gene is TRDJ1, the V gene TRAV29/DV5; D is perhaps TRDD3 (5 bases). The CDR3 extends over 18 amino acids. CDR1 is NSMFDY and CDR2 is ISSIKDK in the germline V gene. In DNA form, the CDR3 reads TGTGCAACAAGCGCGAGTCGGCTTTCCCGGGGGGGGACCGATAAACTCATCTTT. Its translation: CATSASRLSRGGTDKLIF.

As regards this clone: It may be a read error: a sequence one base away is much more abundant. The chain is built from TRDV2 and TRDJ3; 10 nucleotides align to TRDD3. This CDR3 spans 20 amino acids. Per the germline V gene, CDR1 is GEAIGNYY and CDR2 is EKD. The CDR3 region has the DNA TGTGCCTGTTACACCGTACTGGGGGATGGCCTTTCCTGGGACACCCGACAGATGTTTTTC. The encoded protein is CACYTVLGDGLSWDTRQMFF.

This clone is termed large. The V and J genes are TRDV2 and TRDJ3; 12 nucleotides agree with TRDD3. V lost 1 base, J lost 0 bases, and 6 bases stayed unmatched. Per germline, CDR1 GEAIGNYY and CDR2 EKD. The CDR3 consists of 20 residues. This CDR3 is CACDTYWGIPSSWDTRQMFF. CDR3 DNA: TGTGCCTGTGACACGTACTGGGGGATACCTAGCTCCTGGGACACCCGACAGATGTTTTTC.

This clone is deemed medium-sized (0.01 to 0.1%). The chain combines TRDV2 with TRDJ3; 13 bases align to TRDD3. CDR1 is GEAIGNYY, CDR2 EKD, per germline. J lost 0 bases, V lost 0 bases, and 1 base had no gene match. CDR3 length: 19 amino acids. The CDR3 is CACDTYWGIRSWDTRQMFF. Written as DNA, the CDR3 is TGTGCCTGTGACACCTACTGGGGGATACGCTCCTGGGACACCCGACAGATGTTTTTC.

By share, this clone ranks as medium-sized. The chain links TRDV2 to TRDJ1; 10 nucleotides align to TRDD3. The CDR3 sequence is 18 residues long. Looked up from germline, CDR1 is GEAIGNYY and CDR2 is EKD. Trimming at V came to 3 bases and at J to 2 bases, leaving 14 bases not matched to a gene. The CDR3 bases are TGTGCCTGTGACCGCCGGCGGACTGGGGGATCTAGGACCGATAAACTCATCTTT. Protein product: CACDRRRTGGSRTDKLIF.

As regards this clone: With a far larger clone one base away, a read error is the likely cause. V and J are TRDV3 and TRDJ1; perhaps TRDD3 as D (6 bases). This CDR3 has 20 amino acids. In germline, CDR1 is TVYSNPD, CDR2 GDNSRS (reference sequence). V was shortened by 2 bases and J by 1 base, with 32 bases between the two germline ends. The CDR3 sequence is CAFSTLGCPALGALTDKLIF. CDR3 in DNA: TGTGCCTTTTCCACCTTGGGGTGTCCCGCCTTGGGGGCTCTCACCGATAAACTCATCTTT.

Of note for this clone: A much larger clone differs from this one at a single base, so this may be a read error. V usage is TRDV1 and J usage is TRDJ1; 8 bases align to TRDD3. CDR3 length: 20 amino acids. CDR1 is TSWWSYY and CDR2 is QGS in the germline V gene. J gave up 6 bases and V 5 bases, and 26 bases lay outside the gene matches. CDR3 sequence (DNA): TGTGCTCTTGGGAACCCCAGCTCCTTCCGGGCCGTACTGGGGGGACATAAACTCATCTTT. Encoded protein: CALGNPSSFRAVLGGHKLIF.